One T cell receptor beta chain is described in this entry. The specificity of this receptor is unknown. Base qualities are not recorded, but no much larger clone differs from it by a single base. The library was generated by the immunoSEQ multiplex PCR assay. Here the immuneACCESS table is served through TCRdb, limited to in-frame sequences with V and J called. Missing clones are a known gap in these copies; in checked studies unresolved V genes cover under half, and the rest lacks a known reason. The sample contains tens of thousands of clones, approximately 70% of them found a single time. The leading ten clones occupy approximately 9% of the sample. This sample was included in a study of radiotherapy plus CTLA-4 blockade in lung cancer listed by TCRdb under 2018. Background for the entire study: Objective responses occurred in 15% to 20% of enrolled patients, and 30% to 35% achieved disease control. Study-wide conclusions, independent of this receptor: After treatment with radiotherapy and ipilimumab, TCR clones that originated in tumors expanded in peripheral blood. Early dynamic changes in blood T cell clones, together with increased serum interferon-beta after radiation, were reported as the strongest predictors of response.

CDR1 is given as SNHLY and CDR2 as FYNNEI, both from the germline V gene. Counted from cysteine to phenylalanine, this CDR3 has 14 amino acids. Only CDR3 DNA is held: 42 bases, read in frame from base 1. V is cut back by 7 bases and J by 4 bases, with 5 bases in the junction unmatched. The study tested focal radiation therapy combined with CTLA-4 blockade (ipilimumab) in patients with chemo-refractory metastatic non-small-cell lung cancer. This chain joins TRBV2 to TRBJ2-2; 8 junctional bases match TRBD2. The input for sequencing was peripheral blood, taken from a patient treated with radiotherapy plus ipilimumab. The sequence derives from a human donor with non-small cell lung cancer who had stable disease on radiotherapy plus ipilimumab. In nucleotides, the sequence is TGTGCCAGCACCCGGGGGGGCTTCACCGGGGAGCTGTTTTTT. It codes for CASTRGGFTGELFF.